This T cell receptor (beta chain) was captured by sequencing in a study of Graves' ophthalmopathy and Graves' hyperthyroidism. Ophthalmopathy donors showed moderate-to-severe activity, CAS ≥3, NOSPECS ≥4 and a duration under 3 months. Patients were left out if they had other autoimmune diseases, uncontrolled infections, pregnancy or lactation. The PBMCs originated from less than 13 ml of fresh peripheral blood. This CDR3 region has 14 residues. CDR1 and CDR2 from the germline V gene are SGDLS and YYNGEE. V was pared by 3 bases and J by 2 bases, with 9 bases between. Regarding the study as a whole: Also, most clonotypes expanded in the thyroid above 0.001 frequency appeared in blood.

At least ten counts were recorded for this clonotype. Its antigen is not known. Amplification of the TCR beta CDR3 regions used RNA transcripts (as template). HTBI primers were used in a first-round RT-PCR, which preceded a second-round multiplex PCR. TCRdb analysed the multiplex PCR reads with MiXCR anew, one entry per CDR3 protein. This sample carries about 700,000 distinct CDR3 sequences, 35% to 50% of them seen once, and the ten largest clones take more than 3%. The TCR sequence derives from an adult man with Graves' ophthalmopathy. The source material was peripheral blood. The rearrangement uses TRBV9 and TRBJ1-3; TRBD1 is a possible D gene (5 bases). Here the CDR3 DNA reads TGTGCCAGCAGCGCACCGACAGCTGGAAACACCATATATTTT. Translation: CASSAPTAGNTIYF.